This T cell receptor (beta chain) was captured in a study of T cell responses to AZD1222 COVID-19 vaccine. Points from the study as a whole: Of the AZD1222 recipients, only 5 to 7 were seropositive at baseline.

Comments on this clone: The antigen remains unidentified.

Sequencing used immunoSEQ multiplex PCR; TCRdb keeps in-frame clones, though not all of them. The sample includes about 84,000 clones, roughly 88% seen only once; the top ten take about 12%. Germline lookup yields CDR1 MNHEY and CDR2 SMNVEV (reference sequence). There are 15 residues in the CDR3. Between the trimmed V and J ends, which lost 3 bases and 5 bases, there was a span of 14 bases. V and J are TRBV27 and TRBJ1-5; a weak D match, TRBD1 (5 bases). This receptor was taken from an adult who received the AZD1222 COVID-19 vaccine. This material consisted of peripheral blood, taken 28 days after the second AZD1222 dose. CDR3: CASSFRPGGDQPQHF. The CDR3 nucleotides read TGTGCCAGCAGTTTTCGGCCGGGGGGGGATCAGCCCCAGCATTTT.